Below, 24 T cell receptor beta chains from the same sample are listed, as sequenced in a study of T cells in Graves' hyperthyroidism and ophthalmopathy. Researchers amplified the TCR beta CDR3 regions from RNA transcripts. The HTBI primer set was used in a first-round RT-PCR of the TCR CDR3. A single record per CDR3 protein comes from TCRdb applying MiXCR to the multiplex PCR reads. The data contain a few hundred thousand distinct CDR3 sequences, approximately 20% of them singletons. Material: blood. These TCRs come from a woman under 30 with Graves' hyperthyroidism.

Points on this clonotype: At one end, the junction sequence differs from germline, possibly due to a read error. This sequence joins TRBV15 and TRBJ1-1, with TRBD1 matching over 11 bases. CDR1 and CDR2 (germline): LNHNV, YYDKDF (reference sequence). The CDR3 length is 18 residues. As DNA, the CDR3 is TGTGCCACCAGCAGAGATGGAGGGTGGGGACAGGGGGACACTGAAGCTTGCTTT. The encoded protein is CATSRDGGWGQGDTEACF. The full variable domain, rest sourced from reference TRBV15 and TRBJ1-1, is DAMVIQNPRYQVTQFGKPVTLSCSQTLNHNVMYWYQQKSSQAPKLLFHYYDKDFNNEADTPDNFQSRRPNTSFCFLDIRSPGLGDTAMYLCATSRDGGWGQGDTEACFGQGTRLTVV.

V and J are TRBV11-2 and TRBJ2-7; D remains ambiguous. CDR1 SGHAT and CDR2 FQNNGV come from the germline V gene. The CDR3 extends over 11 amino acids. The V end was cut by 5 bases, the J end by 6 bases, with 8 bases between. The CDR3 DNA reads as TGTGCCAGCAGCCCACAGACCGAGCAGTACTTC. Protein sequence: CASSPQTEQYF.

This clonotype was counted ten times or more. The gene calls are TRBV7-4 and TRBJ1-5; D is possibly TRBD1 (5 bases). The germline V gene encodes CDR1 SGHVT and CDR2 SQSDAQ. V gave up 0 bases and J gave up 4 bases, with 28 bases separating them. The CDR3 loop spans 21 amino acids. The CDR3 DNA sequence: TGTGCCAGCAGCTTAGCGGGTTTCGACAAGTGGGGACGATTAGGGAATCAGCCCCAGCATTTT. Translation: CASSLAGFDKWGRLGNQPQHF.

A few counts support this clonotype. The chain joins TRBV4-2 to TRBJ2-7; D is perhaps TRBD1 (5 bases). Germline CDR1 and CDR2: LGHNA and YNFKEQ. Between the trimmed V and J ends, which lost 3 bases and 6 bases, there was a span of 12 bases. CDR3 length equals 13 residues. The CDR3 coding sequence is TGTGCCAGCAGCCAGGGGCGAAGAAGCGAGCAGTACTTC. Translating gives CASSQGRRSEQYF.

About this clonotype: A much larger clone is a single base away; this may be a read error. In this CDR3 the conserved last residue, phenylalanine or tryptophan, is missing, so a read error is likely. This rearrangement joins TRBV24-1 to TRBJ1-2, with D uncertain. Germline V lookup: CDR1 KGHDR, CDR2 SFDVKD. Trimming removed 1 base at V and 3 bases at J, with 8 bases between. The CDR3 is made up of 14 amino acids. CDR3 bases: TGTGCCACCAGTGATTTCCGGTCGGACTATGGCTACACCGTC. As protein: CATSDFRSDYGYTV.

This clonotype came up many times. This chain connects TRBV29-1 to TRBJ2-5, with TRBD1 identical over 12 bases. The CDR3 runs 15 residues. CDR1 SQVTM and CDR2 ANQGSEA come from the germline V gene. With 5 bases clipped from V and 5 bases from J, the junction kept 9 bases outside the gene matches. The chain's CDR3 is CSVSAWDRGRETQYF. As DNA, the CDR3 is TGCAGCGTTTCCGCCTGGGACAGGGGGCGGGAGACCCAGTACTTC.

In DNA form, the CDR3 reads TGCGCCAGCAGCTTGGCGGCGGCGGAGGGGAATGGCTACACCTTC. It yields the protein CASSLAAAEGNGYTF. The V gene is TRBV5-1, the J gene TRBJ1-2; D may be TRBD1 (5 bases). Germline CDR1 SGHRS, CDR2 YFSETQ. Trimming removed 0 bases at V and 6 bases at J, with 15 bases between. CDR3 size: 15 residues.

This clonotype was observed many times. V usage is TRBV2 and J usage is TRBJ2-7; 8 bases align to TRBD1. Germline V lookup: CDR1 SNHLY, CDR2 FYNNEI. After removal of 6 bases from V and 6 bases from J, the junction contained 4 bases not matched to a gene. The CDR3 sequence is 12 residues long. The CDR3 loop reads CASSADRGEQYF. Written as DNA, the CDR3 is TGTGCCAGCAGCGCTGACAGGGGCGAGCAGTACTTC.

This clonotype was detected only a few times. The chain uses TRBV18 and TRBJ2-7; D gene unclear. The CDR3 loop spans 14 amino acids. V was clipped by 2 bases and J by 0 bases, with 8 bases between them. Germline CDR1 KGHSH, CDR2 LQKENI. CDR3 in amino acids: CASSPGSLSYEQYF. CDR3 nucleotides: TGTGCCAGCTCACCAGGGTCCCTCTCCTACGAGCAGTACTTC.

Details on this clonotype: A read error is possible here, since a much larger clone lies one base away. The rearrangement joins TRBV20-1 to TRBJ1-3, with D uncertain. Germline V lookup: CDR1 DFQATT, CDR2 SNEGSKA (reference sequence). The length of the CDR3 is 13 residues. Trimming removed 3 bases at V and 2 bases at J, with 8 bases between. This CDR3 reads CSARVPPGNTIYF. CDR3 sequence (DNA): TGCAGTGCTAGGGTCCCCCCTGGAAACACCATATATTTT.

This rearrangement joins TRBV19 to TRBJ1-2; the D is unclear. The germline V gene encodes CDR1 LNHDA and CDR2 SQIVND (reference sequence). V lost 4 bases and J 4 bases, leaving 4 bases between the germline ends. This CDR3 spans 11 amino acids. The CDR3 is CASSTSYGYTF. CDR3 nucleotide sequence: TGTGCCAGTAGTACATCCTATGGCTACACCTTC.

This clonotype was seen many times. The chain carries TRBV3-1 and TRBJ1-2, with D perhaps TRBD1 (5 bases). Trimming left V 7 bases short and J 5 bases short, with 11 bases between. CDR3 size: 12 residues. Germline V gene sequence: CDR1 LGHDT, CDR2 YNNKEL (reference sequence). Here the CDR3 DNA reads TGTGCCAGCAATGGGGGGGAATATGGCTACACCTTC. Protein: CASNGGEYGYTF.

This clonotype has ten or more counts. This sequence joins TRBV11-2 and TRBJ1-1; a weak D match, TRBD1 (6 bases). Germline CDR1 reads SGHAT; CDR2 reads FQNNGV. Deletions cut 4 bases from V and 5 bases from J, with 14 bases between. The CDR3 consists of 14 residues. The CDR3 DNA is TGTGCCAGCAGCTCGGGGCCCCAGGGGACTGAAGCTTTCTTT. This translates into CASSSGPQGTEAFF.

The rearrangement joins TRBV18 to TRBJ1-2, with D uncertain. Per germline, CDR1 KGHSH and CDR2 LQKENI. The CDR3 extends over 14 amino acids. Trimming removed 3 bases at V and 8 bases at J, with 16 bases between. CDR3 sequence (DNA): TGTGCCAGCTCACCCGTCAGCGGGCTGAGGGGCTACACCTTC. Translating gives CASSPVSGLRGYTF.

At least ten counts were recorded for this clonotype. The chain links TRBV7-9 to TRBJ1-2; D is unclear. Looked up from germline, CDR1 is SEHNR and CDR2 is FQNEAQ (reference sequence). The V gene lost 1 base and the J gene lost 7 bases, with 10 bases spanning the gap. This CDR3 comprises 13 residues. This CDR3 is CASSLGSRAGYTF. The CDR3 DNA reads TGTGCCAGCAGCTTAGGTTCAAGGGCTGGCTACACCTTC. The variable domain in full, with the rest retrieved from reference TRBV7-9 and TRBJ1-2, is DTGVSQNPRHKITKRGQNVTFRCDPISEHNRLYWYRQTLGQGPEFLTYFQNEAQLEKSRLLSDRFSAERPKGSFSTLEIQRTEQGDSAMYLCASSLGSRAGYTFGSGTRLTVV.

This chain links TRBV2 with TRBJ2-5; the D gene is possibly TRBD1 (5 bases). Per the germline V gene, CDR1 is SNHLY and CDR2 is FYNNEI. This CDR3 contains 14 residues. V gave up 5 bases and J gave up 5 bases, with 15 bases separating them. Written as DNA, the CDR3 is TGTGCCAGCAGTAAACAGGTAGCCCCCGAGACCCAGTACTTC. Translation gives CASSKQVAPETQYF.

This clonotype occurred many times. This sequence joins TRBV12-3 or TRBV12-4 and TRBJ2-2; either TRBD1 or TRBD2 may fit D (5 bases each). This CDR3 contains 13 residues. V gave up 8 bases and J gave up 1 base, with 8 bases separating them. This chain's CDR3 is CASEGRNTGELFF. The DNA of the CDR3 is TGTGCCAGCGAGGGGCGGAACACCGGGGAGCTGTTTTTT.

At least ten counts were recorded for this clonotype. The rearrangement uses TRBV24-1 and TRBJ2-5; 13 nucleotides line up with TRBD2. The germline gives CDR1 KGHDR, CDR2 SFDVKD. The CDR3 is 17 residues long. Trimming cost V 3 bases and J 5 bases; bases outside gene matches: 8. CDR3 coding DNA: TGTGCCACCAGTGATCCCTCCACTAGCGGGGGGGTCGAGACCCAGTACTTC. Encoded protein: CATSDPSTSGGVETQYF.

This clonotype was picked up many times. This chain connects TRBV15 to TRBJ1-5, with D hard to call. Looked up from germline, CDR1 is LNHNV and CDR2 is YYDKDF (reference sequence). The CDR3 loop spans 17 amino acids. V shed 7 bases and J shed 6 bases, with 25 bases lying between them. The CDR3 region is CATIQTAPHEGCQPQHF. DNA of the CDR3: TGTGCCACCATCCAGACGGCGCCTCACGAAGGATGTCAGCCCCAGCATTTT.

This clonotype is judged medium-sized. V and J are TRBV6-1 and TRBJ1-2; TRBD1 matches at 10 bases. CDR3 length: 13 residues. Germline-derived CDR1 and CDR2 are MNHNS and SASEGT. Losses at the gene ends were 4 bases for V and 8 bases for J; bases not matched to a gene: 4. This chain's CDR3 is CASSADRGRGYTF. CDR3 DNA sequence: TGTGCCAGCAGTGCTGACAGGGGGCGAGGCTACACCTTC.

This clonotype has a count of ten or more. The chain recombines TRBV20-1 with TRBJ2-6; 8 bases fit TRBD2. This CDR3 has 14 residues. CDR1 DFQATT and CDR2 SNEGSKA come from the germline V gene (reference sequence). V lost 3 bases to trimming and J lost 4 bases; unmatched junction nucleotides: 2. CDR3 sequence: CSASSSGGANVLTF. CDR3 nucleotides: TGCAGTGCTAGCTCTAGCGGGGGGGCCAACGTCCTGACTTTC.

J is TRBJ1-3 and V is TRBV6-1; 9 nucleotides align to TRBD1. The CDR3 is 13 amino acids. The V gene's germline CDR1 is MNHNS and CDR2 SASEGT. V shed 8 bases and J 4 bases; nucleotides not matched to a gene: 3. CDR3 sequence reads: CASHRGPGNTIYF. The CDR3 nucleotides read TGTGCCAGCCACAGGGGGCCGGGAAACACCATATATTTT.

This clonotype turned up a few times. This chain links TRBV12-3 or TRBV12-4 with TRBJ2-2; D is undetermined. This CDR3 has 14 amino acids. The V end was cut by 7 bases, the J end by 4 bases, with 13 bases between. DNA of the CDR3: TGTGCCAGCACGAGTGGATATGGCACCGGGGAGCTGTTTTTT. This encodes CASTSGYGTGELFF.

Many counts were recorded for this clonotype. This chain connects TRBV24-1 to TRBJ2-5; D is unresolved. The CDR3 extends over 15 amino acids. In germline, CDR1 is KGHDR, CDR2 SFDVKD. V was clipped by 4 bases and J by 3 bases, with 14 bases between them. CDR3 coding DNA: TGTGCCACCAGTGACCGGAAGCACGAGAAAGAGACCCAGTACTTC. Translation: CATSDRKHEKETQYF.